The rows below give T cell receptor beta chains drawn from one sample of a study of CD8 T cells in cerebrospinal fluid in Alzheimer's disease. TCRdb re-analyzed the 10x single-cell sequencing reads; it lists each CDR3 protein once, without DNA. This table lists over a thousand distinct CDR3 sequences. Material: cerebrospinal fluid. These receptors all come from a human donor with Alzheimer's disease. Both conserved end residues are part of each CDR3. Rows may omit the clone size; those that give it use once, few, many or a size class.

>TRBJ1-3|TRBV7-8|medium-sized
CASSFGEGGGNTIYF
>TRBJ1-1|TRBV7-8|large
CASSQTTGWGTEAFF
>TRBJ2-3|TRBV2|large
CASSAPGGRDTQYF
>TRBJ2-1|TRBV3-1|medium-sized
CASSQVDGYEQFF
>TRBJ1-2|TRBV3-1|medium-sized
CASSPRTDLNYGYTF
>TRBJ1-6|TRBV20-1|large
CSASAGTDNSPLHF
>TRBJ1-2|TRBV20-1|medium-sized
CSASRDTYGYTF
>TRBJ2-7|TRBV2|medium-sized
CASSPTTASYEQYF
>TRBJ2-6|TRBV12-3/TRBV12-4|medium-sized
CASSRASGANVLTF
>TRBJ1-2|TRBV2|medium-sized
CASSIVPGGYYGYTF
>TRBJ1-1|TRBV2|large
CASSEEGGGQAFF
>TRBJ1-2|TRBV20-1|large
CSARDPAGVVSGYTF
>TRBJ1-1|TRBV6-5|medium-sized
CASSTQVAGAMNTEAFF
>TRBJ1-1|TRBV5-1|medium-sized
CASSEQGASTEAFF
>TRBJ2-1|TRBV4-2|large
CASSQDNAGGRLGEQFF
>TRBJ2-2|TRBV27|medium-sized
CASSLMAAGSGELFF
>TRBJ2-3|TRBV5-1|medium-sized
CASSLEATPSTDTQYF
>TRBJ2-3|TRBV9|medium-sized
CASSVNTATDTQYF
>TRBJ2-5|TRBV20-1|medium-sized
CSARDRETQYF
>TRBJ1-1|TRBV28|medium-sized
CASPDRMNTEAFF
>TRBJ1-5|TRBV7-9|medium-sized
CASSPGGNQPQHF
>TRBJ1-6|TRBV3-1|medium-sized
CASSQTPTANSPLHF
>TRBJ1-5|TRBV7-9|medium-sized
CASSSTRGGDQPQHF
>TRBJ2-1|TRBV28|large
CASSRTLGQEQFF
>TRBJ2-1|TRBV4-3|NA
CASSQATGLNNEQFF
>TRBJ2-3|TRBV15|large
CATRPDRTRTDTQYF
>TRBJ1-1|TRBV5-1|large
CASRGQGANTEAFF
>TRBJ1-6|TRBV5-1|medium-sized
CASSLRRGAYNSPLHF
>TRBJ2-7|TRBV4-2|large
CASSPTTGNYEQYF
>TRBJ2-7|TRBV5-1|medium-sized
CASSPGASWGEGYEQYF
>TRBJ1-1|TRBV21-1|medium-sized
CASSRAGNTEAFF
>TRBJ2-7|TRBV2|medium-sized
CASSNGLDGEQYF
>TRBJ1-2|TRBV21-1|medium-sized
CASGGANYGYTF
>TRBJ2-3|TRBV27|medium-sized
CASSFLSGGSRLNTQYF
>TRBJ2-2|TRBV5-1|medium-sized
CASSSQGALGGELFF
>TRBJ1-1|TRBV5-4|medium-sized
CASSLVTGAYTEAFF
>TRBJ2-7|TRBV20-1|medium-sized
CSARNGGGTNYEQYF
>TRBJ1-6|TRBV12-3/TRBV12-4|medium-sized
CASSSQGAGNSPLHF
>TRBJ1-2|TRBV19|medium-sized
CASSIKETNYGYTF
>TRBJ1-1|TRBV7-6|medium-sized
CASSLRDRGIAFF
>TRBJ2-7|TRBV19|NA
CASSWSGGYEQYF
>TRBJ1-1|TRBV20-1|large
CSATTRQGWTEAFF
>TRBJ2-3|TRBV18|large
CASSPSLAGGPDTDTQYF